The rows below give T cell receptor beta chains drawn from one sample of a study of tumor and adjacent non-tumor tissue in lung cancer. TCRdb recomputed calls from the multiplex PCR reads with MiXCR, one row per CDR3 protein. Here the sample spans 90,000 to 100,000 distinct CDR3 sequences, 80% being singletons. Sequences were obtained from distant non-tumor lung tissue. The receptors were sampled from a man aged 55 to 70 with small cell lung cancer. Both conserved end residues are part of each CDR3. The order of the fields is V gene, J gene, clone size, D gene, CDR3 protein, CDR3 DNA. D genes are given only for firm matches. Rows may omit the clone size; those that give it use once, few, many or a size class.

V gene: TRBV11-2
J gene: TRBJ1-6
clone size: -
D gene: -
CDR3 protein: CASSLETGGFSPLHF
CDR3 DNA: TGTGCCAGCAGCTTAGAAACTGGGGGCTTTTCACCCCTCCACTTT

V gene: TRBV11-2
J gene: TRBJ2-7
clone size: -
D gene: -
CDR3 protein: CASSPNYSGRHYEQYF
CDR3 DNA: TGTGCCAGCAGCCCAAACTATAGCGGACGGCACTACGAGCAGTACTTC

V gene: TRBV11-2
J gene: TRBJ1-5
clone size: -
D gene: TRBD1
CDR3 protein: CASRLDRGQPQHF
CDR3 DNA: TGTGCCAGCAGGTTAGACAGGGGCCAACCCCAACATTTT

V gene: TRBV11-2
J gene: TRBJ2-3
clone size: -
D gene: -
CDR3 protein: CACSLESTTGGAYTDRQYF
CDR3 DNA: TGTGCCTGCAGCTTAGAGTCAACGACTGGGGGGGCCTACACGGATAGGCAGTATTTT

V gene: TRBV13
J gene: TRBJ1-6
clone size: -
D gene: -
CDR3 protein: CASSQNEGSYYNSPLQF
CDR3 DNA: TGTGCCAGCAGCCAAAACGAGGGAAGCTACTATAATTCACCCCTCCAGTTT

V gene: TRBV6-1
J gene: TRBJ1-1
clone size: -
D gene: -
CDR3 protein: CASMPPNTEAFF
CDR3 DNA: TGTGCCAGCATGCCACCGAACACTGAAGCTTTCTTC

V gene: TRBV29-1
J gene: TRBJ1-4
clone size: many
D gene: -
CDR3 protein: CSAGPDSEKLFF
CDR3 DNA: TGCAGCGCCGGGCCAGATTCAGAAAAACTGTTTTTT

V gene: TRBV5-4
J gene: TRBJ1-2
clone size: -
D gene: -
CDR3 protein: CASSFSRDYSYTF
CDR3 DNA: TGTGCCAGTAGCTTCTCCAGGGACTATAGCTACACCTTC

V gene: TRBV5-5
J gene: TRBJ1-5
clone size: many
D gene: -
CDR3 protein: CASSYYPLYQPQHF
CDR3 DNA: TGTGCCAGCAGCTATTACCCGCTATATCAGCCCCAGCATTTT

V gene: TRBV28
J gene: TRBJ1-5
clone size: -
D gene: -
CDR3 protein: CATTLSVTDTQHF
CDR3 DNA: TGTGCCACAACCCTCTCGGTGACAGATACACAGCATTTT

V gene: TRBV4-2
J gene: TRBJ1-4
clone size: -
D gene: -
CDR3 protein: CASSQVVLAEKLFF
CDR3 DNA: TGTGCCAGCAGTCAAGTTGTGTTAGCTGAAAAACTGTTTTTT

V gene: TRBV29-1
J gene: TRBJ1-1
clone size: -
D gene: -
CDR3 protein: CSAGKRVTEAFF
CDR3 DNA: TGCAGCGCCGGTAAAAGGGTTACTGAAGCTTTCTTT

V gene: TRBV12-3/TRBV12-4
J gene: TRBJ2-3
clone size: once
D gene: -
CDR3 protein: CVSSSGGRDTQYF
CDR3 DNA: TGTGTCAGCAGTTCCGGGGGTAGGGATACGCAGTATTTT

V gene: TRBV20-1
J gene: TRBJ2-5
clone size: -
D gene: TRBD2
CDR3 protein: CSVPVTSGGETYYF
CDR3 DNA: TGCAGTGTCCCTGTGACTAGCGGCGGAGAGACCTACTATTTC

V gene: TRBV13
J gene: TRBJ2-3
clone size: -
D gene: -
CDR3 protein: CASSFRGTNTDTRYF
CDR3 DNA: TGTGCCAGCAGCTTCAGGGGGACTAACACAGATACGCGGTATTTT

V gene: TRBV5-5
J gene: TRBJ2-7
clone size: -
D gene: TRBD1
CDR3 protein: CVSSLIGTGKTYEQYF
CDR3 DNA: TGTGTCAGCAGCTTGATCGGGACAGGGAAGACCTACGAGCAGTACTTC

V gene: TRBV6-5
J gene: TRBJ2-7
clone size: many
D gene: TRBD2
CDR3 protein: CASSRGLAYEQYF
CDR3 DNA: TGTGCCAGCAGTCGCGGACTAGCCTACGAGCAGTACTTC

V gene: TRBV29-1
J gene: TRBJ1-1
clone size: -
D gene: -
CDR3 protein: CSVTGYSGIEAFF
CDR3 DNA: TGCAGTGTTACAGGTTACAGCGGCATTGAAGCTTTCTTT

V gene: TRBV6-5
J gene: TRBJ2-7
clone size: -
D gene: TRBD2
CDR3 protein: CDSSSSTSGTSYEQYF
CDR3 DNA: TGTGACAGCAGTTCAAGCACTAGCGGGACCTCCTACGAGCAGTACTTC

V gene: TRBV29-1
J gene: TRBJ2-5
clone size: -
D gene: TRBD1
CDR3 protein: CSVERGTEVTQYF
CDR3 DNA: TGCAGCGTTGAAAGGGGGACAGAAGTGACCCAGTACTTC

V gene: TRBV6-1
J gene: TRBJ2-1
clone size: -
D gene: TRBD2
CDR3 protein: CASVFSGSMNEQFF
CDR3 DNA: TGTGCCAGCGTCTTTAGCGGGAGTATGAATGAGCAATTCTTC

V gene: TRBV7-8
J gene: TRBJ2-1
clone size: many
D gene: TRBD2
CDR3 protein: CASSGGTSGTASRFF
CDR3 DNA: TGTGCCAGCAGCGGGGGGACTAGCGGCACAGCCAGTCGGTTCTTC

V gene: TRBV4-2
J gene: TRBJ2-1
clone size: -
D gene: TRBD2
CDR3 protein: CVSSQDPGTNGRALHNEQFF
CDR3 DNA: TGTGTCAGCAGCCAAGACCCCGGGACTAACGGGAGGGCCCTCCACAATGAGCAGTTCTTC

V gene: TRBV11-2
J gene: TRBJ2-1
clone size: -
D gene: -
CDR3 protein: CASSLVATQRSYNEQFF
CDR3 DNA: TGTGCCAGCAGCTTAGTGGCAACCCAGAGATCCTACAATGAGCAGTTCTTC

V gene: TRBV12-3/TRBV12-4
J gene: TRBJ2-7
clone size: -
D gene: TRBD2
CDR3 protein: CASSRLERDPYEQYF
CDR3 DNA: TGCGCCAGCAGCCGTCTCGAGCGGGACCCCTACGAGCAGTACTTC

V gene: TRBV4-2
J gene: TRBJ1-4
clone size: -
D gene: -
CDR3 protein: CASNHPDRTELFF
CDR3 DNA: TGTGCCAGCAACCACCCGGACCGAACGGAATTGTTTTTT

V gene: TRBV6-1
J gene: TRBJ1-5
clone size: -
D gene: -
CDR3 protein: CASSEPYNSSQPQHF
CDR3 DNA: TGTGCCAGCAGTGAACCTTACAATAGCAGTCAGCCCCAGCATTTT

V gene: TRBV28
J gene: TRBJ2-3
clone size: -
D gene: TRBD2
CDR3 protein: CASISLASADTQYF
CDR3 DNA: TGTGCCAGCATCTCACTAGCGTCGGCTGATACGCAGTATTTT

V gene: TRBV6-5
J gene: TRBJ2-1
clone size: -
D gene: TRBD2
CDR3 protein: CASSYSLSSGSSSYNVQFF
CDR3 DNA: TGTGCCAGCAGTTACTCCCTTAGTAGCGGGAGTAGCTCCTACAATGTGCAGTTCTTC

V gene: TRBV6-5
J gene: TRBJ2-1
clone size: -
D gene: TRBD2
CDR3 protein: CASSYLISGLAENEQFF
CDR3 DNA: TGTGCCAGCAGTTACTTGATCTCGGGACTAGCGGAGAATGAGCAGTTCTTC

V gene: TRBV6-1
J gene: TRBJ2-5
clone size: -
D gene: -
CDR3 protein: CASSAGLVGTWTQYF
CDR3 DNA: TGTGCCAGCAGCGCGGGACTGGTCGGAACATGGACCCAGTACTTC

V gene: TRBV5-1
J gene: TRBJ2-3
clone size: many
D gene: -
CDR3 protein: CASSFGGWADTQYF
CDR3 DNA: TGCGCCAGCAGCTTTGGAGGTTGGGCAGATACGCAGTATTTT

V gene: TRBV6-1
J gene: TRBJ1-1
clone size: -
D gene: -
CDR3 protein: CASSLDLAMDTEAFF
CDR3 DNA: TGTGCCAGCAGTCTGGACCTGGCTATGGACACTGAAGCTTTCTTT

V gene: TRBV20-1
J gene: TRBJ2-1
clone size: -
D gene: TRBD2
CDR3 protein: CSTDWGTIGGEQFF
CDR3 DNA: TGCAGTACGGACTGGGGGACTATCGGGGGTGAGCAGTTCTTC

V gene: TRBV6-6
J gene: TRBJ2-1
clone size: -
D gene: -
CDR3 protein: CASSYARGDNEQFF
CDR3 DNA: TGTGCCAGCAGTTACGCGAGGGGCGACAATGAGCAGTTCTTC

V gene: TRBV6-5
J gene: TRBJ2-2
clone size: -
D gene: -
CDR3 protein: CASSYSGPRVELFF
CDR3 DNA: TGTGCCAGCAGTTACTCGGGGCCCCGCGTGGAGCTGTTTTTT

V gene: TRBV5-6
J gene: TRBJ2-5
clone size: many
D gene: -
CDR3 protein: CASSLYGTDQETQYF
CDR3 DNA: TGTGCCAGCAGCTTGTATGGGACGGATCAAGAGACCCAGTACTTC

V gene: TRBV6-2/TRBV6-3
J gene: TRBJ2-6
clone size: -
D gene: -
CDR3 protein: CASIHQASAGANVLTF
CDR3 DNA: TGTGCCAGCATACACCAGGCATCGGCTGGAGCCAACGTCCTGACTTTC

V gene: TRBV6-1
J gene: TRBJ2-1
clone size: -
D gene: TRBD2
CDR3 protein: CASAFSGSRNEQFF
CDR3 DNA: TGTGCCAGCGCCTTTAGCGGGAGTAGAAATGAGCAGTTCTTC

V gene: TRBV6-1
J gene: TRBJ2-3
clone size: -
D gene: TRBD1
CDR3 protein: CASRESRGPYGTDTQYF
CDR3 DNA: TGTGCCAGCCGTGAAAGCAGGGGGCCATATGGCACAGATACACAGTATTTT

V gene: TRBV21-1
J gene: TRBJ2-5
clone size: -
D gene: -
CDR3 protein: CASSKYIRTKYQETQYF
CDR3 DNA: TGTGCCAGCAGTAAATATATACGGACTAAATATCAAGAGACCCAGTACTTC

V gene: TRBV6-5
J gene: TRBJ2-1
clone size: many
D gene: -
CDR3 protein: CASSYGGSGLNEQFF
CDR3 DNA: TGTGCCAGCAGTTACGGAGGCTCAGGATTGAATGAGCAGTTCTTC

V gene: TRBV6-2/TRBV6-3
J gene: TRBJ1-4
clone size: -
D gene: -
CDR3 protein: CDSRLDSVYEKVFF
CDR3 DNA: TGTGACAGCAGACTTGACAGCGTCTATGAAAAAGTGTTTTTT

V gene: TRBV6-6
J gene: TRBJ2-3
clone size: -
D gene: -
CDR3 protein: CASSYSEVASDTHYF
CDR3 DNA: TGTGCCAGCAGTTACTCCGAGGTAGCATCGGATACGCACTATTTT

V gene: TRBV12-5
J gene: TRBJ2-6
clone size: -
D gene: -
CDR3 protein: CACAPGTSNVLTF
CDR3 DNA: TGTGCTTGTGCCCCAGGGACATCCAATGTCCTGACTTTC

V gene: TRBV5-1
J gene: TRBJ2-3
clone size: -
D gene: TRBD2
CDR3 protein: CAGSLGTRSDSVDTQYF
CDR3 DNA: TGCGCCGGCAGCTTGGGGACTAGGTCTGATTCGGTAGATACGCAGTATTTT

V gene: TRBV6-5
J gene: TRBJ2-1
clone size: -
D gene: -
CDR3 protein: CASSYSISVLTDNEQFF
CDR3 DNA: TGTGCCAGCAGTTACTCGATCTCAGTACTAACGGACAATGAGCAGTTCTTC

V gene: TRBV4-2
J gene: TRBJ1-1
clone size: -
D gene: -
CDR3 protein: CASSQDWGAACEAIF
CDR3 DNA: TGTGCCAGCAGCCAAGATTGGGGGGCCGCCTGTGAAGCTATATTT